Following are 9 T cell receptor beta chains from one sample sequenced in a study of control samples from healthy donors and cancer patients. Profiling relied on immunoSEQ multiplex PCR, and the TCRdb table lists in-frame clones only, not all of them. Of 100,000 to 110,000 clones listed, roughly 84% are singletons. The specimen was blood. The receptor source for this set is a woman in her fifties or sixties in good health.

A few counts support this clone. This chain joins TRBV19 and TRBJ1-5; D is unclear. This CDR3 comprises 13 residues. Germline V gene sequence: CDR1 LNHDA, CDR2 SQIVND (reference sequence). V was cut by 5 bases and J by 6 bases, with 11 bases left in between. For the CDR3, the DNA is TGTGCCAGTAGTCAGATGAGCGCTCAGCCCCAGCATTTT. Translation gives CASSQMSAQPQHF.

V and J are TRBV12-3 or TRBV12-4 and TRBJ1-3; no clear D gene. This CDR3 has 12 residues. With 2 bases removed from V and 9 bases from J, the gap between germline ends came to 8 bases. CDR3 in amino acids: CASSLTVGTIYF. DNA for the CDR3: TGTGCCAGCAGTTTAACCGTTGGCACCATATATTTT.

The chain is built from TRBV6-6 and TRBJ1-5, with a possible D match to TRBD1 (5 bases). CDR3 length equals 15 residues. The V end was cut by 8 bases, the J end by 3 bases, with 17 bases between. Germline CDR1 MNHNY, CDR2 SVGAGI (reference sequence). As DNA, the CDR3 is TGTGCCAGCGAAGAACAGGCCGTCGCCAATCAGCCCCAGCATTTT. Encoded protein: CASEEQAVANQPQHF.

For the CDR3, the DNA is TGTGCCACCTCCGGGGAGGGGGCGATGAATGAGCAGTTCTTC. It specifies CATSGEGAMNEQFF. The V call is TRBV24-1, the J call TRBJ2-1; D is possibly TRBD1 or TRBD2 (7 bases each). CDR1 and CDR2 (germline): KGHDR, SFDVKD. The V gene lost 9 bases and the J gene lost 7 bases, with 18 bases spanning the gap. The CDR3 is made up of 14 amino acids.

This rearrangement joins TRBV30 to TRBJ2-5; 8 nucleotides align to TRBD2. The junction had 7 bases not matched to a gene; V was cut back by 0 bases and J by 4 bases. The CDR3 runs to 15 residues. Germline loops: CDR1 GTSNPN, CDR2 SVGIG (reference sequence). The CDR3 sequence is CAWSVSGGPRETQYF. The CDR3 nucleotides are TGTGCCTGGAGTGTATCGGGAGGGCCCCGAGAGACCCAGTACTTC.

This sequence joins TRBV24-1 and TRBJ2-6; the D is unclear. V was pared by 3 bases and J by 4 bases, with 9 bases between. This CDR3 is 15 amino acids long. Germline V lookup: CDR1 KGHDR, CDR2 SFDVKD. This CDR3 reads CATSDPTLGANVLTF. The CDR3 nucleotides read TGTGCCACCAGTGATCCCACACTCGGGGCCAACGTCCTGACTTTC.

This clone showed up just once. V is TRBV2 and J is TRBJ1-5, with TRBD1 identical over 7 bases. The germline gives CDR1 SNHLY, CDR2 FYNNEI. The CDR3 is made up of 13 amino acids. With V trimmed by 5 bases and J by 4 bases, 2 bases remained unmatched. The CDR3 sequence is CASSQGGNQPQHF. Written as DNA, the CDR3 is TGTGCCAGCAGTCAGGGGGGGAATCAGCCCCAGCATTTT.

The chain links TRBV20-1 to TRBJ2-1, with TRBD2 identical over 7 bases. CDR1 DFQATT and CDR2 SNEGSKA come from the germline V gene (reference sequence). J was trimmed by 7 bases and V by 5 bases; bases with no gene match: 2. This CDR3 spans 11 amino acids. The CDR3 protein is CSAWTSNEQFF. In DNA form, the CDR3 reads TGCAGTGCTTGGACTAGTAATGAGCAGTTCTTC.

The CDR3 loop reads CASSEAQYPLEQYV. Written as DNA, the CDR3 is TGTGCCAGCAGTGAAGCCCAGTATCCCCTAGAGCAGTACGTC. The chain employs TRBV6-1 and TRBJ2-7; the D is unclear. There are 14 residues in the CDR3. Germline lookup yields CDR1 MNHNS and CDR2 SASEGT. V was clipped by 0 bases and J by 7 bases, with 13 bases between them.